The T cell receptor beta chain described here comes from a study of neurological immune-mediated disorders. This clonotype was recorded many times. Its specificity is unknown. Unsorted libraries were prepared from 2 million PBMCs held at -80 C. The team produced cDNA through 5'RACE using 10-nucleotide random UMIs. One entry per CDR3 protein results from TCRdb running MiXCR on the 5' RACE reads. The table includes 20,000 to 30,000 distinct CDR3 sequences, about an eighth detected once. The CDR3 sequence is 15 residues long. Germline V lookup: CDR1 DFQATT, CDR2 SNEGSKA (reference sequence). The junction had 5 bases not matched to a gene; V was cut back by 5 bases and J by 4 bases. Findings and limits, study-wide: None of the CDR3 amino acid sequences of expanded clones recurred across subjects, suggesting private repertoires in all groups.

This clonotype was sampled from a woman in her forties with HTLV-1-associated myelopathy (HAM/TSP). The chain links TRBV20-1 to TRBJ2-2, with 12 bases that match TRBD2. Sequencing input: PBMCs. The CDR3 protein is CSAYGLAGPTGELFF. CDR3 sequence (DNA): TGCAGTGCTTACGGACTAGCGGGACCCACCGGGGAGCTGTTTTTT.